The following is a T cell receptor (beta chain) sequence with its context. PCR amplification relied on 60 Vbeta primers (plus 13 Jbeta primers). Authors' analysis steps: There were about 86 million unique TCR beta chains by a later count, and about 11 million of them were shared. Data came from immunoSEQ multiplex PCR; TCRdb stores just in-frame clones and leaves some out. Clone size and V and J calls were adopted from that table, with D and trimming inferred from the DNA. This table has about 200,000 clones, 73% appearing once. Unrecorded immune exposures were likely, despite nominal health at sampling. The sample is drawn from a study of cytomegalovirus exposure and HLA in healthy donors. The germline V gene encodes CDR1 MNHNS and CDR2 SASEGT. J lost 7 bases, V lost 2 bases, and 10 bases had no gene match. The CDR3 runs to 16 residues.

The sample was PBMCs. This TCR came from a woman aged 25 to 39 in good health and CMV-seronegative. V gene TRBV6-1 combines with J gene TRBJ1-2; TRBD1 matches 10 bases. The CDR3 protein is CASSELMTGGISGYTF. CDR3 sequence (DNA): TGTGCCAGCAGTGAACTTATGACAGGGGGCATTAGTGGCTACACCTTC.